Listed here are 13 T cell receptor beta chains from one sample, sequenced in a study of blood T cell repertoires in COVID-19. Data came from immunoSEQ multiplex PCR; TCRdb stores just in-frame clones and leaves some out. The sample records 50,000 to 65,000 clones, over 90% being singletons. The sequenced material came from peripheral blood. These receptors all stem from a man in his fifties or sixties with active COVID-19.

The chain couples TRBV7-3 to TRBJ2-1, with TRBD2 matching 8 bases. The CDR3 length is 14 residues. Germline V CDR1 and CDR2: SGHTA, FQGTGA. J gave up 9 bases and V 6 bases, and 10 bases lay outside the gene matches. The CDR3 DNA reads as TGTGCCAGCAGACATCAAGCGGGAGAAGGTGAGCAGTTCTTC. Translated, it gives CASRHQAGEGEQFF.

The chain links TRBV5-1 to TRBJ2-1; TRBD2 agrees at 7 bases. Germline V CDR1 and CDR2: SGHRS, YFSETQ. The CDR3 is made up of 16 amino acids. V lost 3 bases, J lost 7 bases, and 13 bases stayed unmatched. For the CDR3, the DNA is TGCGCCAGCAGCTGGGCCCGAGGAGCGGGGTGGAATGAGCAGTTCTTC. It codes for CASSWARGAGWNEQFF.

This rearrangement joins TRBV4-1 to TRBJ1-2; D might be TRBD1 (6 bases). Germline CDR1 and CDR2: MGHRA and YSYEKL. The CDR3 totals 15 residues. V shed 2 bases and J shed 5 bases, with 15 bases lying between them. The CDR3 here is CASSQLLDSQYGYTF. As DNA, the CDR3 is TGCGCCAGCAGCCAACTGCTGGACAGTCAGTATGGCTACACCTTC.

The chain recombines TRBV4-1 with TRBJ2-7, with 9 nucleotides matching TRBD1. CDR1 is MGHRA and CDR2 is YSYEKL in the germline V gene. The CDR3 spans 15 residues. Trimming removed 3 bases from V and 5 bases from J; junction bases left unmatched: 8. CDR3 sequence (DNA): TGCGCCAGCAGCCATGCGGGACAGGGTAGCGACGAGCAGTACTTC. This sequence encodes CASSHAGQGSDEQYF.

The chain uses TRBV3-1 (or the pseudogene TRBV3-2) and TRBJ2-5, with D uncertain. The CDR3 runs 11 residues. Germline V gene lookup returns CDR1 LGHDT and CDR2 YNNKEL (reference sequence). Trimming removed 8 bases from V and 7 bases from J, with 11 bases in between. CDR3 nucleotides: TGTGCCAGCGACCAGGCAGGGACCCAGTACTTC. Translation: CASDQAGTQYF.

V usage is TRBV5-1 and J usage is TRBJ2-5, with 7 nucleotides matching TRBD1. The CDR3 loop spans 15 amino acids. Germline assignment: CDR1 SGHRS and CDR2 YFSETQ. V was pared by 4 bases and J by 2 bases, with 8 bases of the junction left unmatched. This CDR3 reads CASSGRDRGQETQYF. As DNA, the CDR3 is TGCGCCAGCAGCGGCCGGGACAGAGGGCAAGAGACCCAGTACTTC.

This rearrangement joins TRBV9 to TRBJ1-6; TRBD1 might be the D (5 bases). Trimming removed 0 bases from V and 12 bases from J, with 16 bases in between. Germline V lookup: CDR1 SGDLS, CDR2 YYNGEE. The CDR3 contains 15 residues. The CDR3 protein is CASSVEDGQIGPLHF. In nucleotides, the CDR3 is TGTGCCAGCAGCGTAGAAGACGGACAAATAGGACCCCTCCACTTT.

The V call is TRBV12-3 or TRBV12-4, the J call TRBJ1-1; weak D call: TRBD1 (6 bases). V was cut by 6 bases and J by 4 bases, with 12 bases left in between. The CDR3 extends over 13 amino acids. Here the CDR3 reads CASRDTGRTEAFF. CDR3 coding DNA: TGTGCCAGCAGGGATACAGGGCGCACTGAAGCTTTCTTT.

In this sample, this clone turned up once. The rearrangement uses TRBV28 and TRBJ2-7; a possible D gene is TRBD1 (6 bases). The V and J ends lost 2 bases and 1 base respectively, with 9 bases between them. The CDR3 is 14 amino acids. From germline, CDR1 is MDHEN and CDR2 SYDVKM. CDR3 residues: CASSLLQGSYEQYF. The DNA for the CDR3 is TGTGCCAGCAGTTTACTACAGGGTTCCTACGAGCAGTACTTC.

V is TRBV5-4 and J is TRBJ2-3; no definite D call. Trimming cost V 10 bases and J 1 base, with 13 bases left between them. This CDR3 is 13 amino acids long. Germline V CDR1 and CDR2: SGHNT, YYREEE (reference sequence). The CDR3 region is CAYRWAGTDTQYF. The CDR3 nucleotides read TGTGCCTACCGGTGGGCAGGCACAGATACGCAGTATTTT.

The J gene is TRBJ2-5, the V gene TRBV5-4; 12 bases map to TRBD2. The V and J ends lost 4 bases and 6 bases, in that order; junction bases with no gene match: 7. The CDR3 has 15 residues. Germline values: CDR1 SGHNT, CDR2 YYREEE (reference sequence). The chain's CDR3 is CASSPTSGSSKTQYF. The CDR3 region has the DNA TGTGCCAGCAGCCCGACTAGCGGGAGTAGCAAGACCCAGTACTTC.

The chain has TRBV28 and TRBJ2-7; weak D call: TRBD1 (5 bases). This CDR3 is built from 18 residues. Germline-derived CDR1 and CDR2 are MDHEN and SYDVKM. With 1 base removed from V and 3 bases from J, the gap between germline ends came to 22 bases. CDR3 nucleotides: TGTGCCAGCAGTTTATTCGACAGACGGTCGATCCACGGCTACGAGCAGTACTTC. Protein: CASSLFDRRSIHGYEQYF.

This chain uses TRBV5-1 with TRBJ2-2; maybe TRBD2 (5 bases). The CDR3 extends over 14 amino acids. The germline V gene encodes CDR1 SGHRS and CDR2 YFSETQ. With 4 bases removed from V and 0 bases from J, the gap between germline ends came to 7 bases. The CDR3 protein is CASSPGTNTGELFF. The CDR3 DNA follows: TGCGCCAGCAGCCCCGGGACGAACACCGGGGAGCTGTTTTTT.